The 23 T cell receptor beta chains listed next were all sequenced from one sample in a study of blood T cell repertoires in COVID-19. Some clones are missing from TCRdb's copy, which holds only in-frame ones; the method was immunoSEQ multiplex PCR. In the table there are roughly 150,000 clones, about 77% of which are singletons. What was sequenced was peripheral blood. The receptors stem from a man between 60 and 75 years old with acute or convalescent COVID-19.

The chain uses TRBV11-2 and TRBJ2-5; D may be TRBD1 (6 bases). V was pared by 1 base and J by 2 bases, with 14 bases between. There are 16 residues in the CDR3. CDR1 is SGHAT and CDR2 is FQNNGV in the germline V gene. CDR3 in DNA: TGTGCCAGCAGCTTAGCTCCAGGGACAACTCAAGAGACCCAGTACTTC. This encodes CASSLAPGTTQETQYF. Supplemented by reference TRBV11-2 and TRBJ2-5, the full variable domain reads EAGVAQSPRYKIIEKRQSVAFWCNPISGHATLYWYQQILGQGPKLLIQFQNNGVVDDSQLPKDRFSAERLKGVDSTLKIQPAKLEDSAVYLCASSLAPGTTQETQYFGPGTRLLVL.

The chain combines TRBV5-1 with TRBJ1-1, with TRBD1 identical over 8 bases. J was trimmed by 0 bases and V by 0 bases; bases with no gene match: 4. This CDR3 region has 16 residues. Per germline, CDR1 SGHRS and CDR2 YFSETQ. The DNA for the CDR3 is TGCGCCAGCAGCTTGGGGCCGACAGGGGTGAACACTGAAGCTTTCTTT. It yields the protein CASSLGPTGVNTEAFF. Variable domain in full (rest from reference TRBV5-1 and TRBJ1-1): KAGVTQTPRYLIKTRGQQVTLSCSPISGHRSVSWYQQTPGQGLQFLFEYFSETQRNKGNFPGRFSGRQFSNSRSEMNVSTLELGDSALYLCASSLGPTGVNTEAFFGQGTRLTVV.

The V and J genes are TRBV7-9 and TRBJ2-1; 15 bases align to TRBD2. Germline CDR1 SEHNR, CDR2 FQNEAQ (reference sequence). The CDR3 totals 15 residues. Losses at the gene ends were 7 bases for V and 10 bases for J; bases not matched to a gene: 8. CDR3 amino acids: CASKTGTSGRSEQFF. The CDR3 DNA reads as TGTGCCAGCAAAACTGGGACTAGCGGGAGGAGCGAGCAGTTCTTC.

This clone was detected only a few times. The V gene is TRBV12-3 or TRBV12-4, the J gene TRBJ2-5; 10 bases map to TRBD1. The length of the CDR3 is 13 residues. The ends lost 6 bases at V and 5 bases at J; junction bases unmatched: 3. The CDR3 nucleotides read TGTGCCAGCAGGACAGGGGGCGCGGAGACCCAGTACTTC. It is translated as CASRTGGAETQYF.

V is TRBV19 and J is TRBJ2-5; weak D call: TRBD1 (6 bases). The germline CDR1 and CDR2 sequences are LNHDA and SQIVND (reference sequence). The ends were cut back, 10 bases at V and 4 bases at J, with 22 bases in the middle. This CDR3 has 15 amino acids. Written as DNA, the CDR3 is TGTGCCACTCAGGGGTCGGACCTATTCGGAGAGACCCAGTACTTC. Translating gives CATQGSDLFGETQYF.

In its sample, this clone was seen once. The rearrangement links TRBV3-1 (or the pseudogene TRBV3-2) to TRBJ2-7, with 9 bases identical to TRBD2. V gave up 1 base and J gave up 6 bases; unmatched junction bases: 7. The CDR3 has 15 amino acids. Germline V lookup: CDR1 LGHDT, CDR2 YNNKEL (reference sequence). CDR3 nucleotides: TGTGCCAGCAGCCAAGGCGGGAGGGCCGCCCTCGAGCAGTACTTC. This sequence encodes CASSQGGRAALEQYF.

The chain combines TRBV7-9 with TRBJ1-1; no firm D call. Germline V CDR1 and CDR2: SEHNR, FQNEAQ (reference sequence). This CDR3 is 13 amino acids long. V dropped 4 bases and J dropped 2 bases, with 8 bases sitting between them. The CDR3 here is CASSYTPNTEAFF. The CDR3 nucleotides are TGTGCCAGCAGCTACACACCAAACACTGAAGCTTTCTTT.

This chain joins TRBV6-5 and TRBJ1-1; no clear D gene. Trimming stripped 8 bases from V and 1 base from J, with 14 bases between. Germline V CDR1 and CDR2: MNHEY, SVGAGI. The CDR3 runs to 14 residues. The CDR3 sequence is CASCVRGGNTEAFF. CDR3 coding DNA: TGTGCCAGCTGCGTGCGGGGAGGGAACACTGAAGCTTTCTTT.

The genes are TRBV11-2 and TRBJ2-7, with TRBD1 as a possible D gene (5 bases). The CDR3 is 16 amino acids. Germline CDR1 is SGHAT and CDR2 is FQNNGV. Trimming removed 3 bases at V and 1 base at J, with 16 bases between. CDR3 amino acids: CASSFSDSAPSYEQYF. For the CDR3, the DNA is TGTGCCAGCAGCTTCTCCGACAGTGCCCCTTCCTACGAGCAGTACTTC.

The V call is TRBV30, the J call TRBJ2-2; 9 nucleotides align to TRBD2. CDR1 GTSNPN and CDR2 SVGIG come from the germline V gene (reference sequence). The length of the CDR3 is 16 residues. Trimming cost V 3 bases and J 3 bases; bases outside gene matches: 8. CDR3 protein: CAWRYLLAGDTGELFF. CDR3 nucleotide sequence: TGTGCCTGGAGGTACCTATTAGCGGGAGACACCGGGGAGCTGTTTTTT.

The chain carries TRBV6-1 and TRBJ2-5; TRBD2 is a possible D gene (6 bases). The CDR3 is 13 residues long. Germline V gene sequence: CDR1 MNHNS, CDR2 SASEGT. Deletions cut 0 bases from V and 7 bases from J, with 9 bases between. The CDR3: CASSEATGGTQYF. As DNA, the CDR3 is TGTGCCAGCAGTGAAGCCACCGGGGGGACCCAGTACTTC.

This sequence joins TRBV28 and TRBJ1-2, with D uncertain. Looked up from germline, CDR1 is MDHEN and CDR2 is SYDVKM. The CDR3 is 14 residues long. V was shortened by 0 bases and J by 4 bases, with 9 bases between the two germline ends. CDR3 nucleotide sequence: TGTGCCAGCAGTTTATGGAGCGGGAGCTATGGCTACACCTTC. Its protein product is CASSLWSGSYGYTF.

This clone has a single count. CDR3 loop: CASTSTGGRDEQYF. CDR3 coding DNA: TGTGCCAGCACGTCGACAGGTGGACGGGACGAGCAGTACTTC. The chain couples TRBV2 to TRBJ2-7, with D possibly TRBD1 on 6 matching bases. The CDR3 is 14 residues long. V lost 7 bases to trimming and J lost 5 bases, with 18 bases between them. CDR1 SNHLY and CDR2 FYNNEI come from the germline V gene. The variable domain in full, with the rest retrieved from reference TRBV2 and TRBJ2-7, is EPEVTQTPSHQVTQMGQEVILRCVPISNHLYFYWYRQILGQKVEFLVSFYNNEISEKSEIFDDQFSVERPDGSNFTLKIRSTKLEDSAMYFCASTSTGGRDEQYFGPGTRLTVT.

This chain links TRBV4-2 with TRBJ2-1; weak D call: TRBD2 (6 bases). The CDR3 is 16 amino acids. The ends were cut back, 1 base at V and 8 bases at J, with 18 bases in the middle. Germline assignment: CDR1 LGHNA and CDR2 YNFKEQ. CDR3: CASSQVTSPGADEQFF. The DNA for the CDR3 is TGTGCCAGCAGCCAAGTTACTAGCCCCGGAGCGGATGAGCAGTTCTTC.

CDR3 protein: CASSLGDRDGTEAFF. CDR3 in DNA: TGTGCCAGCAGCTTGGGGGACAGGGATGGAACTGAAGCTTTCTTT. This rearrangement joins TRBV5-5 to TRBJ1-1, with 9 nucleotides matching TRBD1. The germline V gene has CDR1 SGHKS and CDR2 YYEKEE (reference sequence). J was trimmed by 5 bases and V by 0 bases; bases with no gene match: 5. CDR3 length: 15 residues.

The CDR3 sequence is CASSLTHPTGLNTGELFF. CDR3 nucleotides: TGTGCCAGCAGCTTGACGCATCCCACAGGGCTTAACACCGGGGAGCTGTTTTTT. The chain uses TRBV5-6 and TRBJ2-2; the D gene is possibly TRBD1 (6 bases). In germline, CDR1 is SGHDT, CDR2 YYEEEE. Trimming pared 1 base from V and 2 bases from J, leaving 18 bases between. The CDR3 has 18 amino acids.

This clone was seen a handful of times. The rearrangement joins TRBV6-5 to TRBJ2-7; D is possibly TRBD2 (6 bases). Trimming took 10 bases from V and 0 from J, leaving 10 bases between them. Germline CDR1 and CDR2: MNHEY and SVGAGI. CDR3 length: 12 residues. The CDR3 sequence: CANGGGSYEQYF. The DNA of the CDR3 is TGTGCCAACGGGGGAGGCTCCTACGAGCAGTACTTC.

This chain uses TRBV28 with TRBJ2-1, with unresolved D. This CDR3 has 11 residues. V gave up 6 bases and J gave up 2 bases, with 2 bases separating them. The germline CDR1 and CDR2 sequences are MDHEN and SYDVKM. CDR3 nucleotides: TGTGCCAGCAGCACCTACAATGAGCAGTTCTTC. Translation: CASSTYNEQFF.

This clone was counted only a few times. The J gene is TRBJ2-5, the V gene TRBV7-8; 9 nucleotides line up with TRBD1. V lost 4 bases to trimming and J lost 4 bases; unmatched junction nucleotides: 4. Germline values: CDR1 SGHVS, CDR2 FQNEAQ. The CDR3 loop spans 14 amino acids. In DNA form, the CDR3 reads TGTGCCAGCAGCTCGACAGGGGGTCGAGAGACCCAGTACTTC. Amino acid sequence: CASSSTGGRETQYF.

This clone was counted between two and nine times. The chain has TRBV6-2 or TRBV6-3 and TRBJ2-7, with 10 bases matching TRBD1. CDR3 length equals 16 residues. Germline V lookup: CDR1 MNHEY, CDR2 SVGEGT. After removal of 5 bases from V and 5 bases from J, the junction contained 12 bases not matched to a gene. The CDR3 nucleotides read TGTGCCAGCAGTCATCACCAGACAGGGGGCTTAAACGAGCAGTACTTC. Amino acid sequence: CASSHHQTGGLNEQYF.

This clone appeared once. The CDR3 region has the DNA TGTGCCAGCAGCTTAGGAGCTTATGAAAAACTGTTTTTT. Amino acids: CASSLGAYEKLFF. The chain has TRBV7-9 and TRBJ1-4; no definite D call. Germline V CDR1 and CDR2: SEHNR, FQNEAQ (reference sequence). There are 13 residues in the CDR3. Trimming pared 1 base from V and 6 bases from J, leaving 6 bases between.

The chain carries TRBV28 and TRBJ2-2; D not resolved. Germline-derived CDR1 and CDR2 are MDHEN and SYDVKM. The CDR3 is 13 residues long. V was shortened by 10 bases and J by 0 bases, with 9 bases between the two germline ends. CDR3: CAIATTNTGELFF. CDR3 nucleotides: TGTGCCATTGCGACAACGAACACCGGGGAGCTGTTTTTT. Based on the CDR3 plus reference TRBV28 and TRBJ2-2, the full variable domain is DVKVTQSSRYLVKRTGEKVFLECVQDMDHENMFWYRQDPGLGLRLIYFSYDVKMKEKGDIPEGYSVSREKKERFSLILESASTNQTSMYLCAIATTNTGELFFGEGSRLTVL.

The chain recombines TRBV5-4 with TRBJ1-1; 7 bases are shared with TRBD1. The CDR3 is 17 amino acids. V dropped 2 bases and J dropped 0; count of bases not matched to a gene: 10. The germline V gene encodes CDR1 SGHNT and CDR2 YYREEE (reference sequence). CDR3 sequence (DNA): TGTGCCAGCAGCTTATGGACAGGTGCGGTCGTGAACACTGAAGCTTTCTTT. Protein: CASSLWTGAVVNTEAFF.